Sequencing of this TCR beta chain was carried out in a study of blood T cell repertoires in COVID-19. Background on the study: Collection of acute and convalescent COVID-19 samples took place in the United States, Italy and Spain.

The repertoire was sequenced with immunoSEQ multiplex PCR; TCRdb's copy has only in-frame clones and lacks some. The sample has under 45,000 clones; over 70% are singletons. This clone was counted a single time. V shed 5 bases and J 4 bases; nucleotides not matched to a gene: 11. This CDR3 is built from 16 residues. The germline CDR1 and CDR2 sequences are SGHTA and FQGNSA. The source material was peripheral blood. The chain recombines TRBV7-2 with TRBJ2-5, with 9 bases identical to TRBD1. The origin of this receptor is a woman aged 40-49 years with acute or convalescent COVID-19. The CDR3 DNA follows: TGTGCCAGCAGCGCGCAACCGGGACAGGGCGTAGAGACCCAGTACTTC. This codes for CASSAQPGQGVETQYF.